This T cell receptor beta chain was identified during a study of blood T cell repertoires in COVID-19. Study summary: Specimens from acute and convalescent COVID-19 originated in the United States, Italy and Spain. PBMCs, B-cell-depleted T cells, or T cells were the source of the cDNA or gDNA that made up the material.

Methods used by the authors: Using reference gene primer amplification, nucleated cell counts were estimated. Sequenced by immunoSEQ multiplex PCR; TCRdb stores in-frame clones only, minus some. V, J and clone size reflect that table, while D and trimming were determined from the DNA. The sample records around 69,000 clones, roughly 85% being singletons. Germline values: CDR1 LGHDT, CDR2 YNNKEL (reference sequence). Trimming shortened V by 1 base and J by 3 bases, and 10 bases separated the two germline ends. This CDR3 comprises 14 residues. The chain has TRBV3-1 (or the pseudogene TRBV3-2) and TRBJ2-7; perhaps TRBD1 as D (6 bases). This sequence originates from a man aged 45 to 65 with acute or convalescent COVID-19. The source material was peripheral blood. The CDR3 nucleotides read TGTGCCAGCAGCCAAGGGTCCAGGGGCTACGAGCAGTACGTC. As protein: CASSQGSRGYEQYV.